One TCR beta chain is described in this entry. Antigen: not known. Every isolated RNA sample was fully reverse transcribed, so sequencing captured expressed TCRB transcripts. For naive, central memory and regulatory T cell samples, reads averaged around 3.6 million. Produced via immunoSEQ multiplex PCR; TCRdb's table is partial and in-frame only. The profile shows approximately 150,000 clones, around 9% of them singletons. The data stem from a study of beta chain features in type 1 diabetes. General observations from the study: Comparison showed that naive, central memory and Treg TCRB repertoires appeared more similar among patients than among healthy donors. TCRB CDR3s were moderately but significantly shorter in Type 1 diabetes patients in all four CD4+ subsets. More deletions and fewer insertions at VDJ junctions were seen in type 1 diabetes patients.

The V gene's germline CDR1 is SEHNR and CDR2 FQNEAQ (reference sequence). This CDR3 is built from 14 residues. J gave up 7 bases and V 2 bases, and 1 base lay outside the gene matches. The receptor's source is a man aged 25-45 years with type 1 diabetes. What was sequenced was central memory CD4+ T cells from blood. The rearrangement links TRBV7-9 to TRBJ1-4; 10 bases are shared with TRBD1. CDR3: CASSLRTGGEKLFF. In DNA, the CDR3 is TGTGCCAGCAGCTTAAGGACAGGGGGTGAAAAACTGTTTTTT.